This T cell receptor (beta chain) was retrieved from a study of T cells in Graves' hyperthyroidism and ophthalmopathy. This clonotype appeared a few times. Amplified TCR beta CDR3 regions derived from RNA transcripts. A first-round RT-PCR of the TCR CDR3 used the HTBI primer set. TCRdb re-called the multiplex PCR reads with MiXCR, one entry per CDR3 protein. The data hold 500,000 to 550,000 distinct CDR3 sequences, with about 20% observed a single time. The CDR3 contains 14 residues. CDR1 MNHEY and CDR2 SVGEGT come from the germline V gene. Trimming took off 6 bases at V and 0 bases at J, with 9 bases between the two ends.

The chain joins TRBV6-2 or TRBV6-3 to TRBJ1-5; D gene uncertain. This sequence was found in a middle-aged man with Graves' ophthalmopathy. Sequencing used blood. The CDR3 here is CASSNSYSNQPQHF. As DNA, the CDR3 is TGTGCCAGCAGCAACAGCTATAGCAATCAGCCCCAGCATTTT.